The 8 T cell receptor beta chains listed next were all sequenced from one sample in a study of T cell changes during pregnancy in multiple sclerosis. Sequenced by immunoSEQ multiplex PCR; TCRdb stores in-frame clones only, minus some. The sample has tens of thousands of clones; 92% are singletons. The starting material was CD4+ T cells from peripheral blood mononuclear cells, obtained after pregnancy. Receptors originate from a female donor with multiple sclerosis, enrolled in a pregnancy study.

The rearrangement links TRBV11-2 to TRBJ1-1; 8 bases fit TRBD1. The CDR3 extends over 14 amino acids. The junction had 4 bases not matched to a gene; V was cut back by 6 bases and J by 1 base. Germline CDR1 SGHAT, CDR2 FQNNGV. The CDR3 region has the DNA TGTGCCAGCAGGAAGACAGGGGCGAACACTGAAGCTTTCTTT. Residues: CASRKTGANTEAFF. The full variable domain, its missing parts supplied by reference TRBV11-2 and TRBJ1-1, is EAGVAQSPRYKIIEKRQSVAFWCNPISGHATLYWYQQILGQGPKLLIQFQNNGVVDDSQLPKDRFSAERLKGVDSTLKIQPAKLEDSAVYLCASRKTGANTEAFFGQGTRLTVV.

Written as DNA, the CDR3 is TGTGCCTGGACCCCGGGACAGGGCTATGGCTACACCTTC. Protein product: CAWTPGQGYGYTF. The rearrangement links TRBV30 to TRBJ1-2; 9 bases are a match to TRBD1. Germline CDR1 is GTSNPN and CDR2 is SVGIG (reference sequence). J lost 4 bases, V lost 4 bases, and 4 bases had no gene match. CDR3 length: 13 amino acids.

This rearrangement joins TRBV4-3 to TRBJ2-3, with TRBD2 matching 10 bases. Germline values: CDR1 LGHNA, CDR2 YSLEER. The CDR3 runs 16 residues. Germline trimming cut 1 base from V and 2 bases from J; bases unmatched to any gene: 3. This CDR3 is CASSQGLAGSTDTQYF. CDR3 DNA sequence: TGCGCCAGCAGCCAAGGACTAGCGGGCTCCACAGATACGCAGTATTTT.

V usage is TRBV6-5 and J usage is TRBJ1-5; the D is unclear. Germline assignment: CDR1 MNHEY and CDR2 SVGAGI. The CDR3 extends over 15 amino acids. V lost 2 bases to trimming and J lost 6 bases, with 14 bases between them. The DNA for the CDR3 is TGTGCCAGCAGTTACGGACTCGGCGAAACTCAGCCCCAGCATTTT. As protein: CASSYGLGETQPQHF.

V gene TRBV7-2 combines with J gene TRBJ2-5, with a possible D match to TRBD2 (5 bases). Trimming stripped 3 bases from V and 5 bases from J, with 10 bases between. The CDR3 length is 13 residues. Looked up from germline, CDR1 is SGHTA and CDR2 is FQGNSA. The CDR3 protein is CASSLKRPETQYF. In DNA, the CDR3 is TGTGCCAGCAGCTTGAAGCGGCCGGAGACCCAGTACTTC.

CDR3 protein: CASSAFGQPQHF. The CDR3 region has the DNA TGTGCCAGCAGCGCTTTCGGTCAGCCCCAGCATTTT. V and J are TRBV7-9 and TRBJ1-5; no firm D call. The CDR3 contains 12 residues. The germline V and J ends were trimmed by 5 bases and 6 bases, with 8 bases remaining between them. The germline gives CDR1 SEHNR, CDR2 FQNEAQ (reference sequence).

V is TRBV6-5 and J is TRBJ2-7; D not resolved. Germline V gene lookup returns CDR1 MNHEY and CDR2 SVGAGI. V was pared by 6 bases and J by 4 bases, with 19 bases between. The CDR3 runs to 15 residues. CDR3 sequence (DNA): TGTGCCAGCAGCGCACCCGCCCAGGTCTCATACGAGCAGTACTTC. Protein: CASSAPAQVSYEQYF.

The CDR3 DNA is TGTGCCAGCAGCCCGGGACAGGGTGGAAACATTCAGTACTTC. This codes for CASSPGQGGNIQYF. The V and J genes are TRBV14 and TRBJ2-4, with 9 bases fitting TRBD1. Losses at the gene ends were 4 bases for V and 6 bases for J; bases not matched to a gene: 4. The CDR3 totals 14 residues. Germline V CDR1 and CDR2: SGHDN, FVKESK.